This T cell receptor beta chain is drawn from a study of blood T cell repertoires in COVID-19. About the study: There were acute and convalescent COVID-19 samples, and they came from the United States, Italy and Spain.

This CDR3 is 16 amino acids long. The germline gives CDR1 DFQATT, CDR2 SNEGSKA (reference sequence). Trimming pared 3 bases from V and 0 bases from J, leaving 15 bases between. TCRdb's copy holds only in-frame clones and misses some; the assay was immunoSEQ multiplex PCR. The data contain 200,000 to 250,000 clones, around 90% of them singletons. This rearrangement joins TRBV20-1 to TRBJ1-3, with D maybe TRBD1 (5 bases). Material: PBMCs or T cells enriched from blood (not recorded which). This receptor was identified in a man between 50 and 59 years old who had been exposed to COVID-19. The CDR3 nucleotides are TGCAGTGCTAGTGGGGCCGGAACACTCTCTGGAAACACCATATATTTT. This sequence encodes CSASGAGTLSGNTIYF.